Listed here are 2 T cell receptor beta chains from one sample, sequenced in a study of spatial heterogeneity in lung cancer. Indicated time point: sample taken at primary tumor resection. General study findings and limits: Higher tumor mutation counts went along with higher counts of expanded intratumoral alpha and beta TCRs.

From the 5' RACE reads, TCRdb called clonotypes with MiXCR, one entry per CDR3 protein. The repertoire has 12,000 or so distinct CDR3 sequences, approximately 4.6% of them found once; the top ten carry 25%. Their antigen targets remain unknown. The material sequenced was lung tumor tissue, taken at surgery. Source of these receptors: a male donor with early-stage non-small cell lung cancer.

As concerns this clonotype: A much larger clone differs from this one at a single base, so this may be a read error. The chain has TRBV29-1 and TRBJ2-7; D unclear. Deletions cut 7 bases from V and 4 bases from J, with 23 bases between. The CDR3 extends over 15 amino acids. Germline-derived CDR1 and CDR2 are SQVTM and ANQGSEA. The CDR3 DNA follows: TGCAGCGCCCGAAGTAGCTACAGTGGCTTGTACGAGCAGTACTTC. Residues: CSARSSYSGLYEQYF.

The chain joins TRBV2 to TRBJ2-5; possible D gene TRBD1, 6 bases. The CDR3 is made up of 12 amino acids. V lost 6 bases, J lost 5 bases, and 10 bases lay in between. The germline V gene has CDR1 SNHLY and CDR2 FYNNEI. In DNA, the CDR3 is TGTGCCAGCAGCTCAGACAGGGAGACCCAGTACTTC. It translates to CASSSDRETQYF. The whole variable domain, remainder taken from reference TRBV2 and TRBJ2-5, is EPEVTQTPSHQVTQMGQEVILRCVPISNHLYFYWYRQILGQKVEFLVSFYNNEISEKSEIFDDQFSVERPDGSNFTLKIRSTKLEDSAMYFCASSSDRETQYFGPGTRLLVL.